This T cell receptor beta chain derives from a study of beta chain features in type 1 diabetes. Overall study: Sorted cells numbering 95 million to 110 million were examined across all samples.

Overall study findings and caveats: TCRB CDR3 length was moderately but significantly reduced in all four CD4+ subsets of Type 1 diabetes patients.

The V gene's germline CDR1 is MDHEN and CDR2 SYDVKM. The CDR3 loop spans 15 amino acids. Trimming took off 3 bases at V and 3 bases at J, with 12 bases between the two ends. Heparinised blood was drawn once per donor, averaging about 116 mL. Reverse transcription of all isolated RNA meant that expressed TCRB transcripts were sequenced. Sequencing was performed with immunoSEQ multiplex PCR; in TCRdb, only in-frame clones are kept and a portion is missing. This sample carries around 40,000 clones, about 68% of them seen once, and the ten largest clones take about 1.7%. A single count supports this clone. Antigen: not known.

V and J are TRBV28 and TRBJ2-4; maybe TRBD2 (6 bases). The TCR sequence derives from a young man with type 1 diabetes. Some clones in this sample may be carry-over from other donors' samples. Sequencing used Tregs from blood. CDR3 region: CASSFWQGGKNIQYF. The DNA for the CDR3 is TGTGCCAGCAGTTTTTGGCAGGGAGGCAAAAACATTCAGTACTTC.